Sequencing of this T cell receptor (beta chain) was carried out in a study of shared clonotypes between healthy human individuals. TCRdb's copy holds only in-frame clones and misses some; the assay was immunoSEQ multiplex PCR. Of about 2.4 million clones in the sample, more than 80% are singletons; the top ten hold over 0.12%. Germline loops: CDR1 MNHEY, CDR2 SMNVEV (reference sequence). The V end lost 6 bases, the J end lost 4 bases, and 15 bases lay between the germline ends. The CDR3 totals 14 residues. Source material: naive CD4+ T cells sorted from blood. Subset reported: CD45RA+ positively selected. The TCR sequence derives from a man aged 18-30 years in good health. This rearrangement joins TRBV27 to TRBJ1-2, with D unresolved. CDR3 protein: CASRYREMPYGYTF. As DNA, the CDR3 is TGTGCCAGCAGGTACAGAGAGATGCCCTATGGCTACACCTTC.